This entry lists 16 T cell receptor beta chains sequenced from one sample in a study of Graves' ophthalmopathy and Graves' hyperthyroidism. Transcripts of RNA were the source for amplifying TCR beta CDR3 regions. The authors performed first-round RT-PCR with HTBI primers and then a second-round multiplex PCR. Using its own MiXCR run on the multiplex PCR reads, TCRdb lists one record per CDR3 protein. The sample has under 350,000 distinct CDR3 sequences; about a sixth are singletons. Sequenced input: peripheral blood. The receptors here all came from an adult man with Graves' ophthalmopathy.

This clonotype was seen repeatedly, ten times or more. The chain combines TRBV9 with TRBJ2-2; tentatively, D is TRBD2 (6 bases). The ends were cut back, 0 bases at V and 0 bases at J, with 12 bases in the middle. The CDR3 runs to 17 residues. Germline CDR1 and CDR2: SGDLS and YYNGEE. The CDR3 protein is CASSVGGVAANTGELFF. DNA of the CDR3: TGTGCCAGCAGCGTAGGGGGAGTAGCGGCGAACACCGGGGAGCTGTTTTTT.

This clonotype was recorded at least ten times. CDR3 amino acids: CASSLFATVFILDRVNQPQHF. The CDR3 DNA sequence: TGTGCCAGCAGCTTATTCGCAACAGTGTTTATCTTGGACAGGGTCAATCAGCCCCAGCATTTT. The V call is TRBV6-9, the J call TRBJ1-5; 8 positions agree with TRBD1. J was trimmed by 3 bases and V by 6 bases; bases with no gene match: 25. The CDR3 is made up of 21 amino acids. CDR1 MNHGY and CDR2 SVAAGI come from the germline V gene.

This clonotype was seen many times. V and J are TRBV27 and TRBJ2-2, with D unclear. Germline V gene sequence: CDR1 MNHEY, CDR2 SMNVEV (reference sequence). V dropped 3 bases and J dropped 2 bases, with 13 bases sitting between them. The CDR3 covers 16 residues. CDR3 DNA: TGTGCCAGCAGTTTTTGGGATAGCCGTAACACCGGGGAGCTGTTTTTT. Translation gives CASSFWDSRNTGELFF.

The table lists this clonotype with many counts. The chain recombines TRBV3-1 with TRBJ2-7; 7 bases fit TRBD1. Per germline, CDR1 LGHDT and CDR2 YNNKEL (reference sequence). V lost 0 bases and J lost 3; bases outside the gene matches: 8. The length of the CDR3 is 16 residues. The CDR3: CASSQDPSGGHYEQYF. CDR3 sequence (DNA): TGTGCCAGCAGCCAAGATCCGTCAGGGGGTCACTACGAGCAGTACTTC.

This clonotype was seen repeatedly, ten times or more. This chain joins TRBV5-1 and TRBJ1-2; D possibly corresponds to TRBD1 (5 bases). Deletions cut 1 base from V and 2 bases from J, with 12 bases between. Germline lookup yields CDR1 SGHRS and CDR2 YFSETQ. The CDR3 is 15 amino acids. The CDR3 protein is CASSLLVGVNYGYTF. In DNA, the CDR3 is TGCGCCAGCAGCTTGCTTGTAGGGGTCAACTATGGCTACACCTTC.

The sample holds many counts of this clonotype. The chain is built from TRBV20-1 and TRBJ1-2, with 7 bases matching TRBD1. The CDR3 contains 14 residues. V lost 1 base to trimming and J lost 6 bases; unmatched junction nucleotides: 8. Germline CDR1 reads DFQATT; CDR2 reads SNEGSKA (reference sequence). The CDR3: CSARVQGRWNGYTF. The CDR3 region has the DNA TGCAGTGCTAGAGTACAGGGGAGGTGGAATGGCTACACCTTC.

This clonotype was seen at least ten times. The chain carries TRBV6-2 or TRBV6-3 and TRBJ1-5; possible D gene TRBD1, 6 bases. Germline V gives CDR1 MNHEY, CDR2 SVGEGT. V lost 7 bases and J 5 bases, leaving 21 bases between the germline ends. The CDR3 is 16 amino acids. This CDR3 is CASIAKTGLSHQPQHF. The DNA for the CDR3 is TGTGCCAGCATCGCTAAGACAGGTTTATCCCATCAGCCCCAGCATTTT.

This clonotype was found many times. J is TRBJ1-2 and V is TRBV19; tentative D call: TRBD1 (6 bases). Germline values: CDR1 LNHDA, CDR2 SQIVND (reference sequence). The CDR3 consists of 12 residues. V gave up 6 bases and J gave up 7 bases, with 12 bases separating them. CDR3 coding DNA: TGTGCCAGTAGCACAGGGTCGGGTGGCTACACCTTC. Translation: CASSTGSGGYTF.

This clonotype was counted at least ten times. J is TRBJ1-2 and V is TRBV5-4; no clear D gene. Germline V CDR1 and CDR2: SGHNT, YYREEE (reference sequence). Trimming left V 4 bases short and J 2 bases short, with 12 bases between. The CDR3 consists of 14 residues. The CDR3, as DNA: TGTGCCAGCAGCGTACGGAAAGAGAACTATGGCTACACCTTC. Its protein product is CASSVRKENYGYTF. Full variable domain (missing parts from reference TRBV5-4 and TRBJ1-2): ETGVTQSPTHLIKTRGQQVTLRCSSQSGHNTVSWYQQALGQGPQFIFQYYREEENGRGNFPPRFSGLQFPNYSSELNVNALELDDSALYLCASSVRKENYGYTFGSGTRLTVV.

The chain uses TRBV5-1 and TRBJ2-7; TRBD1 might be the D (7 bases). The CDR3 has 15 amino acids. The ends were cut back, 0 bases at V and 1 base at J, with 11 bases in the middle. CDR1 SGHRS and CDR2 YFSETQ come from the germline V gene. The CDR3 DNA follows: TGCGCCAGCAGCTTGGTGCCAGGGGGGTCCTACGAGCAGTACTTC. This translates into CASSLVPGGSYEQYF.

This clonotype was detected many times. V and J are TRBV19 and TRBJ2-6; 7 bases agree with TRBD1. Unmatched junction bases numbered 8, after V lost 3 bases and J lost 0 bases. CDR1 LNHDA and CDR2 SQIVND come from the germline V gene (reference sequence). There are 18 residues in the CDR3. The CDR3: CASSIPGQPTSGANVLTF. The CDR3 nucleotides are TGTGCCAGTAGTATCCCGGGACAGCCTACCTCTGGGGCCAACGTCCTGACTTTC.

Many counts were recorded for this clonotype. The rearrangement links TRBV4-3 to TRBJ2-4; 10 bases agree with TRBD1. The CDR3 is made up of 17 amino acids. The V and J ends lost 1 base and 1 base, in that order; junction bases with no gene match: 4. Germline V gene lookup returns CDR1 LGHNA and CDR2 YSLEER. CDR3 bases: TGCGCCAGCAGCCAAGGACAGGGGGCAGTTGCCAAAAACATTCAGTACTTC. Residues: CASSQGQGAVAKNIQYF.

Many counts were recorded for this clonotype. The J gene is TRBJ1-1, the V gene TRBV7-9; possible D gene TRBD1, 6 bases. The CDR3 has 13 residues. Germline values: CDR1 SEHNR, CDR2 FQNEAQ (reference sequence). The V end was cut by 4 bases, the J end by 4 bases, with 10 bases between. CDR3 bases: TGTGCCAGCAGCTCAGGGGATCCCACTGAAGCTTTCTTT. Residues: CASSSGDPTEAFF. The variable domain in full, with the rest retrieved from reference TRBV7-9 and TRBJ1-1, is DTGVSQNPRHKITKRGQNVTFRCDPISEHNRLYWYRQTLGQGPEFLTYFQNEAQLEKSRLLSDRFSAERPKGSFSTLEIQRTEQGDSAMYLCASSSGDPTEAFFGQGTRLTVV.

Turning to this clonotype: At one end the junction does not follow the germline gene, possibly because of a read error. The chain links TRBV6-1 to TRBJ1-1; D is ambiguous. The CDR3 extends over 16 amino acids. Germline V gene data show CDR1 as MNHNS and CDR2 as SASEGT. In DNA form, the CDR3 reads TGTGCCAGCAGTGAATTGGCGGCCTCCATGAACACTGAAGCTTTCTTC. This sequence encodes CASSELAASMNTEAFF.

In regard to this clonotype: A much larger clone is a single base away; this may be a read error. This chain links TRBV19 with TRBJ2-2, with D perhaps assigned TRBD1 or TRBD2 (5 bases each). The CDR3 runs 17 residues. V was pared by 3 bases and J by 4 bases, with 18 bases between. Germline assignment: CDR1 LNHDA and CDR2 SQIVND (reference sequence). The CDR3 is CASSITGGRGTTGELFF. The CDR3 DNA reads TGTGCCAGTAGTATCACAGGCGGCCGAGGGACCACCGGGGAGCTGTTTTTT.

This clonotype was seen at least ten times. The gene calls are TRBV7-2 and TRBJ2-5; D is possibly TRBD2 (6 bases). V shed 6 bases and J shed 5 bases, with 16 bases lying between them. CDR1 SGHTA and CDR2 FQGNSA come from the germline V gene. CDR3 length: 14 amino acids. CDR3 loop: CASSRTSPQETQYF. CDR3 sequence (DNA): TGTGCCAGCAGTCGAACTAGCCCTCAGGAGACCCAGTACTTC. Variable domain in full (rest from reference TRBV7-2 and TRBJ2-5): GAGVSQSPSNKVTEKGKDVELRCDPISGHTALYWYRQSLGQGLEFLIYFQGNSAPDKSGLPSDRFSAERTGGSVSTLTIQRTQQEDSAVYLCASSRTSPQETQYFGPGTRLLVL.